The rows below give T cell receptor beta chains drawn from one sample of a study of beta chain features in type 1 diabetes. Only in-frame clones appear in the TCRdb table, and some are missing; sequencing was by immunoSEQ multiplex PCR. Of 200,000 to 250,000 clones listed, roughly 16% are singletons. Sequencing was carried out using naive CD4+ T cells from blood. Receptors originate from a man under 40 with type 1 diabetes. Both conserved end residues are part of each CDR3. The D gene is left open where the match is weak. Size is omitted from some rows. Given values are once, few, many or a class for expanded clones.

V gene	D gene	J gene	clone size	CDR3 DNA	CDR3 protein
TRBV2	NA	TRBJ2-1	NA	TGTGCCAGCAGTGGTGCGCCGAGCTCCTACAATGAGCAGTTCTTC	CASSGAPSSYNEQFF
TRBV7-2	NA	TRBJ2-3	NA	TGTGCCAGCAGCTTAGGCCACACAGATACGCAGTATTTT	CASSLGHTDTQYF
TRBV6-1	TRBD1	TRBJ1-2	few	TGTGCCAGCACCACGACAGGGGAGAACTATGGCTACACCTTC	CASTTTGENYGYTF
TRBV9	NA	TRBJ2-1	few	TGTGCCAGCAGCCCTCAGTTCTTC	CASSPQFF
TRBV29-1	TRBD1	TRBJ1-2	NA	TGCAGCGTGAGGGCGGACAGGGCCTATGGCTACACCTTC	CSVRADRAYGYTF
TRBV28	NA	TRBJ2-1	few	TGTGCCAGCAGTTTATTGTCGGTTTACAATGAGCAGTTCTTC	CASSLLSVYNEQFF
TRBV6-5	TRBD2	TRBJ2-7	few	TGTGCCAGCAGTTACTCGCGCAGCGGGAGTAAAGGCGAGCAGTACTTC	CASSYSRSGSKGEQYF
TRBV7-9	NA	TRBJ2-1	NA	TGTGCCAGCAGCTTAGATCCTCTCCGGGCTCATGAGCAGTTCTTC	CASSLDPLRAHEQFF
TRBV7-2	NA	TRBJ2-3	few	TGTGCCAGCAGCGTAAGCGGAGATACGCAGTATTTT	CASSVSGDTQYF
TRBV13	TRBD2	TRBJ2-2	NA	TGTGCCAGCCAGACTAGCGGGAGGGTTGGCACCGGGGAGCTGTTTTTT	CASQTSGRVGTGELFF
TRBV27	TRBD2	TRBJ2-1	NA	TGTGCCAGCAGTTTGCCCTACGGTAGCGGGAGTGAGCAGTTCTTC	CASSLPYGSGSEQFF
TRBV7-6	TRBD2	TRBJ2-7	few	TGTGCCAGCAGTCTAGCGGGAGAATGGGTCGAGCAGTACTTC	CASSLAGEWVEQYF
TRBV30	NA	TRBJ1-5	NA	TGTGCCTGGAGTGTGGCAGGGAATAGCAATCAGCCCCAGCATTTT	CAWSVAGNSNQPQHF
TRBV30	NA	TRBJ1-5	few	TGTGCCTGGAGCCGGGAAAATAGCAATCAGCCCCAGCATTTT	CAWSRENSNQPQHF
TRBV7-9	NA	TRBJ2-3	few	TGTGCCAGCAGCCAAGGGGGCACAGATACGCAGTATTTT	CASSQGGTDTQYF
TRBV9	NA	TRBJ1-2	few	TGTGCCAGCAGCGTAGAAGGGCGGACTACCTTC	CASSVEGRTTF
TRBV30	NA	TRBJ1-4	NA	TGTGCCTCAGAGATCCGAACAACTAATGAAAAACTGTTTTTT	CASEIRTTNEKLFF
TRBV30	TRBD2	TRBJ2-2	few	TGTGCCTGGAGTGGGGGACTAGCGGGCCTCCTTACCGGGGAGCTGTTTTTT	CAWSGGLAGLLTGELFF
TRBV5-6	NA	TRBJ1-4	NA	TGTGCCAGCAGCTTGGGTTTTCCGGGAGCTAATGAAAAACTGTTTTTT	CASSLGFPGANEKLFF
TRBV15	TRBD1	TRBJ2-1	NA	TGTGCCACCAGCAGAGTGGGACAGGGATTCAATGAGCAGTTCTTC	CATSRVGQGFNEQFF
TRBV28	NA	TRBJ2-5	NA	TGTGCCAGCAGTTTTTTGGAGGAGACCCAGTACTTC	CASSFLEETQYF
TRBV7-3	NA	TRBJ2-1	NA	TGTGCCAGCAGCTGGAGGGGTGACAATGAGCAGTTCTTC	CASSWRGDNEQFF
TRBV4-3	TRBD1	TRBJ1-2	few	TGCGCCAGCAGCCAGGGACAGATCTCTAACTATGGCTACACCTTC	CASSQGQISNYGYTF
TRBV15	TRBD1	TRBJ2-1	few	TGTGCCACCAGCAGGCAGGGACAGACCTACAATGAGCAGTTCTTC	CATSRQGQTYNEQFF
TRBV14	NA	TRBJ2-1	few	TGTGCCAGCAGCCAACTGGAGAGCTCCTACAATGAGCAGTTCTTC	CASSQLESSYNEQFF
TRBV23-1	NA	TRBJ1-5	few	TGCGCCAGCAGTCAATCCCGGAATCAGCCCCAGCATTTT	CASSQSRNQPQHF
TRBV27	NA	TRBJ2-1	NA	TGTGCCAGCAGTCACGAACCGTTCCCTAATGAGCAGTTCTTC	CASSHEPFPNEQFF